This entry concerns a single TCR beta chain. These data belong to a study of blood T cell repertoires in COVID-19. Profiled with immunoSEQ multiplex PCR; TCRdb holds only in-frame clones, not every one. The sample includes a few hundred thousand clones, more than 75% of them seen just once. The source is a man in his sixties who had recovered from COVID-19. Sequenced material: peripheral blood.

The CDR3 DNA reads TGTGCCAGCAGCGTCCGGCGGGCCGCCGGGGAGCTGTTTTTT. Amino acids: CASSVRRAAGELFF. This chain joins TRBV5-4 and TRBJ2-2, with D possibly TRBD2 on 5 matching bases. From germline, CDR1 is SGHNT and CDR2 YYREEE (reference sequence). The germline V and J ends were trimmed by 4 bases and 6 bases, with 13 bases remaining between them. This CDR3 spans 14 amino acids.